The 20 T cell receptor beta chains below all came from one sample that was sequenced in a study of blood T cell repertoires in COVID-19. The method was immunoSEQ multiplex PCR; TCRdb's version includes in-frame clones alone and lacks a portion of them. The sample carries about 50,000 clones, less than 95% recorded once. Sequences were obtained from peripheral blood. All receptors come from a middle-aged man with acute or convalescent COVID-19.

This clone has a single count. The chain has TRBV9 and TRBJ2-2, with D perhaps TRBD2 (5 bases). V lost 3 bases, J lost 6 bases, and 9 bases lay in between. The CDR3 sequence is 13 residues long. Per germline, CDR1 SGDLS and CDR2 YYNGEE. The CDR3 sequence: CASSDLASGELFF. Here the CDR3 DNA reads TGTGCCAGCAGCGACCTAGCTTCCGGGGAGCTGTTTTTT.

The chain is built from TRBV4-3 and TRBJ1-4, with D hard to call. This CDR3 comprises 15 residues. The germline CDR1 and CDR2 sequences are LGHNA and YSLEER. Trimming pared 6 bases from V and 0 bases from J, leaving 11 bases between. The CDR3 loop reads CASSLERATNEKLFF. The DNA of the CDR3 is TGCGCCAGCAGTCTCGAGAGGGCAACTAATGAAAAACTGTTTTTT.

The V and J genes are TRBV11-2 and TRBJ2-1, with TRBD2 as a possible D gene (6 bases). The V end was cut by 1 base, the J end by 5 bases, with 12 bases between. The germline CDR1 and CDR2 sequences are SGHAT and FQNNGV. The CDR3 runs 15 residues. The CDR3 DNA reads TGTGCCAGCAGCTTAGGAGCGGGCGGGAACAATGAGCAGTTCTTC. This codes for CASSLGAGGNNEQFF.

This rearrangement joins TRBV7-2 to TRBJ2-3; the D gene is possibly TRBD2 (5 bases). Trimming shortened V by 3 bases and J by 4 bases, and 17 bases separated the two germline ends. The CDR3 sequence is 16 residues long. Germline-derived CDR1 and CDR2 are SGHTA and FQGNSA. The CDR3 sequence is CASSFKRWGVADTQYF. CDR3 sequence (DNA): TGTGCCAGCAGCTTCAAACGGTGGGGAGTTGCAGATACGCAGTATTTT. The full variable domain, completed using reference TRBV7-2 and TRBJ2-3, is GAGVSQSPSNKVTEKGKDVELRCDPISGHTALYWYRQSLGQGLEFLIYFQGNSAPDKSGLPSDRFSAERTGGSVSTLTIQRTQQEDSAVYLCASSFKRWGVADTQYFGPGTRLTVL.

This clone was detected a few times. This rearrangement joins TRBV14 to TRBJ2-7; tentatively, D is TRBD2 (6 bases). V was clipped by 4 bases and J by 3 bases, with 13 bases between them. This CDR3 is 14 amino acids long. Germline CDR1 SGHDN, CDR2 FVKESK. CDR3 bases: TGTGCCAGCAGCCCCCACGGCGGGAACTACGAGCAGTACTTC. It yields the protein CASSPHGGNYEQYF. Using reference TRBV14 and TRBJ2-7 for the parts outside the CDR3, the full variable domain is EAGVTQFPSHSVIEKGQTVTLRCDPISGHDNLYWYRRVMGKEIKFLLHFVKESKQDESGMPNNRFLAERTGGTYSTLKVQPAELEDSGVYFCASSPHGGNYEQYFGPGTRLTVT.

V and J are TRBV18 and TRBJ2-7; D is possibly TRBD1 (6 bases). V was pared by 2 bases and J by 0 bases, with 11 bases between. Germline-derived CDR1 and CDR2 are KGHSH and LQKENI. The CDR3 runs 15 residues. As DNA, the CDR3 is TGTGCCAGCTCACCAGGGACACTCAGCTCCTACGAGCAGTACTTC. Translating it yields CASSPGTLSSYEQYF.

The rearrangement uses TRBV7-2 and TRBJ2-7, with 10 bases lining up with TRBD2. V was clipped by 5 bases and J by 7 bases; unmatched bases: 14. Germline V gives CDR1 SGHTA, CDR2 FQGNSA. This CDR3 is 16 amino acids long. In DNA form, the CDR3 reads TGTGCCAGCAGCCCCCCAGGCGTAGCGGGAGGTAGTGAGCAGTACTTC. It codes for CASSPPGVAGGSEQYF. The full variable domain, its missing parts supplied by reference TRBV7-2 and TRBJ2-7, is GAGVSQSPSNKVTEKGKDVELRCDPISGHTALYWYRQSLGQGLEFLIYFQGNSAPDKSGLPSDRFSAERTGGSVSTLTIQRTQQEDSAVYLCASSPPGVAGGSEQYFGPGTRLTVT.

The V call is TRBV28, the J call TRBJ2-7; 8 bases match TRBD1. The germline gives CDR1 MDHEN, CDR2 SYDVKM. The CDR3 loop spans 12 amino acids. With 8 bases clipped from V and 5 bases from J, the junction kept 5 bases outside the gene matches. The CDR3 region is CASLTGVNEQYF. CDR3 coding DNA: TGTGCCAGCCTGACAGGGGTCAACGAGCAGTACTTC.

The chain links TRBV5-1 to TRBJ2-3; 10 bases are a match to TRBD2. The CDR3 runs to 15 residues. With V trimmed by 4 bases and J by 7 bases, 9 bases remained unmatched. Germline assignment: CDR1 SGHRS and CDR2 YFSETQ. CDR3 residues: CASSPLAGETNTQYF. The DNA for the CDR3 is TGCGCCAGCAGCCCCCTAGCGGGAGAGACGAATACGCAGTATTTT.

The chain has TRBV2 and TRBJ1-1; TRBD1 matches at 8 bases. Germline V gives CDR1 SNHLY, CDR2 FYNNEI. The CDR3 length is 13 residues. The V segment lost 5 bases and the J segment 5 bases; nucleotides outside the gene matches: 4. CDR3: CASSWTGRTEAFF. CDR3 coding DNA: TGTGCCAGCAGTTGGACAGGGAGGACTGAAGCTTTCTTT. The complete variable domain, with remaining parts taken from reference TRBV2 and TRBJ1-1, reads EPEVTQTPSHQVTQMGQEVILRCVPISNHLYFYWYRQILGQKVEFLVSFYNNEISEKSEIFDDQFSVERPDGSNFTLKIRSTKLEDSAMYFCASSWTGRTEAFFGQGTRLTVV.

The sample holds one count of this clone. This rearrangement joins TRBV29-1 to TRBJ1-1; no reliable D call. Trimming removed 2 bases from V and 1 base from J, with 2 bases in between. The CDR3 runs to 11 residues. Germline lookup yields CDR1 SQVTM and CDR2 ANQGSEA. The CDR3 loop reads CSVEQNTEAFF. CDR3 DNA sequence: TGCAGCGTTGAACAGAACACTGAAGCTTTCTTT.

The chain couples TRBV4-1 to TRBJ1-1, with D possibly TRBD1 on 6 matching bases. V was pared by 1 base and J by 0 bases, with 9 bases between. The germline gives CDR1 MGHRA, CDR2 YSYEKL. This CDR3 has 15 residues. CDR3 in DNA: TGCGCCAGCAGCCAAGGACAGGCCGTGAACACTGAAGCTTTCTTT. Translation: CASSQGQAVNTEAFF.

The chain combines TRBV6-6 with TRBJ1-5; D perhaps matches TRBD1 (6 bases). CDR3 length equals 15 residues. Germline values: CDR1 MNHNY, CDR2 SVGAGI (reference sequence). Trimming left V 5 bases short and J 2 bases short, with 13 bases between. This CDR3 is CASSQQGGGNQPQHF. The CDR3 DNA follows: TGTGCCAGCAGTCAACAGGGTGGGGGCAATCAGCCCCAGCATTTT.

The chain is built from TRBV5-4 and TRBJ2-1; 8 bases match TRBD2. V lost 4 bases, J lost 0 bases, and 3 bases stayed unmatched. CDR3 size: 15 residues. Germline V gene sequence: CDR1 SGHNT, CDR2 YYREEE (reference sequence). Written as DNA, the CDR3 is TGTGCCAGCAGCGCGACTAGCGCCTCCTACAATGAGCAGTTCTTC. Residues: CASSATSASYNEQFF.

The chain employs TRBV19 and TRBJ2-1; 8 bases match TRBD1. CDR3 length: 17 residues. Per the germline V gene, CDR1 is LNHDA and CDR2 is SQIVND (reference sequence). With V trimmed by 4 bases and J by 1 base, 9 bases remained unmatched. The CDR3 nucleotides are TGTGCCAGTAGTACCGGGACAGGTCTTCAGTCCTACAATGAGCAGTTCTTC. This sequence encodes CASSTGTGLQSYNEQFF.

This chain links TRBV3-1 (or the pseudogene TRBV3-2) with TRBJ2-3; no definite D call. Germline V gene lookup returns CDR1 LGHDT and CDR2 YNNKEL (reference sequence). V lost 4 bases and J 8 bases, leaving 13 bases between the germline ends. The CDR3 has 13 amino acids. CDR3 bases: TGTGCCAGCAGCCCCCCCAACTCCGGTACGCAGTATTTT. Its translation is CASSPPNSGTQYF.

The rearrangement uses TRBV21-1 and TRBJ2-7; the table's D call, TRBD1, was not checked against the DNA. TRBV21-1 corresponds to a pseudogene. CDR3 length equals 15 residues. Here the CDR3 reads CASTELPQGLCEQYF. For the CDR3, the DNA is TGTGCCAGCACTGAGCTGCCTCAGGGGCTGTGCGAGCAGTACTTC.

The chain uses TRBV5-6 and TRBJ2-5; D not resolved. CDR1 and CDR2 from the germline V gene are SGHDT and YYEEEE. V was clipped by 3 bases and J by 0 bases, with 18 bases between them. The length of the CDR3 is 17 residues. The DNA for the CDR3 is TGTGCCAGCAGCTCGACCGGGTCTTCCGAGTACCAAGAGACCCAGTACTTC. This codes for CASSSTGSSEYQETQYF.

The V gene is TRBV19, the J gene TRBJ2-5, with 11 bases that match TRBD2. CDR1 is LNHDA, CDR2 SQIVND, per germline (reference sequence). Trimming cost V 3 bases and J 4 bases; bases outside gene matches: 7. This CDR3 is built from 16 residues. CDR3 coding DNA: TGTGCCAGTAGTATTTTAGCGGGAGGGATTGGAGAGACCCAGTACTTC. Translated, it gives CASSILAGGIGETQYF. Looking up the rest from reference TRBV19 and TRBJ2-5 gives the full variable domain: DGGITQSPKYLFRKEGQNVTLSCEQNLNHDAMYWYRQDPGQGLRLIYYSQIVNDFQKGDIAEGYSVSREKKESFPLTVTSAQKNPTAFYLCASSILAGGIGETQYFGPGTRLLVL.

The chain couples TRBV11-3 to TRBJ2-1; 11 bases line up with TRBD2. This CDR3 is 17 amino acids long. V dropped 1 base and J dropped 3; count of bases not matched to a gene: 5. CDR1 and CDR2 from the germline V gene are SGHNT and YENEEA. CDR3 sequence (DNA): TGTGCCAGCAGCTTAGGAACTAGCGGGAGTGTCTACAATGAGCAGTTCTTC. This translates into CASSLGTSGSVYNEQFF. The complete variable domain, with remaining parts taken from reference TRBV11-3 and TRBJ2-1, reads EAGVVQSPRYKIIEKKQPVAFWCNPISGHNTLYWYLQNLGQGPELLIRYENEEAVDDSQLPKDRFSAERLKGVDSTLKIQPAELGDSAVYLCASSLGTSGSVYNEQFFGPGTRLTVL.